This TCR beta chain was obtained from a study of shared clonotypes between healthy human individuals. Every contributor of samples was a Caucasian grown-up residing in Nashville, Tennessee. V gave up 4 bases and J gave up 3 bases, with 13 bases separating them. CDR1 SGDLS and CDR2 YYNGEE come from the germline V gene. The length of the CDR3 is 14 residues. The test was conducted at deep level. Unsorted PBMC DNA sequencing spanned ten immunoSEQ deep assay plates. Authors' processing steps: ImmunoSEQ yielded junction-only sequences lacking quality scores, so filtering differed. Here immunoSEQ multiplex PCR was the method, and the copy in TCRdb shows in-frame clones only, minus some. V, J and clone size derive from that table, while D and trimming were established from the DNA sequence. The data contain hundreds of thousands of clones, roughly 79% of them singletons.

This clonotype was sampled from a woman in her thirties or forties in good health. Some clones in this sample may be carry-over from other donors' samples. The rearrangement uses TRBV9 and TRBJ1-2; possible D gene TRBD1, 6 bases. The source material was PBMCs. This CDR3 reads CASSRDRTYYGYTF. CDR3 in DNA: TGTGCCAGCAGCCGAGACAGGACCTACTATGGCTACACCTTC. Variable domain in full (rest from reference TRBV9 and TRBJ1-2): DSGVTQTPKHLITATGQRVTLRCSPRSGDLSVYWYQQSLDQGLQFLIQYYNGEERAKGNILERFSAQQFPDLHSELNLSSLELGDSALYFCASSRDRTYYGYTFGSGTRLTVV.